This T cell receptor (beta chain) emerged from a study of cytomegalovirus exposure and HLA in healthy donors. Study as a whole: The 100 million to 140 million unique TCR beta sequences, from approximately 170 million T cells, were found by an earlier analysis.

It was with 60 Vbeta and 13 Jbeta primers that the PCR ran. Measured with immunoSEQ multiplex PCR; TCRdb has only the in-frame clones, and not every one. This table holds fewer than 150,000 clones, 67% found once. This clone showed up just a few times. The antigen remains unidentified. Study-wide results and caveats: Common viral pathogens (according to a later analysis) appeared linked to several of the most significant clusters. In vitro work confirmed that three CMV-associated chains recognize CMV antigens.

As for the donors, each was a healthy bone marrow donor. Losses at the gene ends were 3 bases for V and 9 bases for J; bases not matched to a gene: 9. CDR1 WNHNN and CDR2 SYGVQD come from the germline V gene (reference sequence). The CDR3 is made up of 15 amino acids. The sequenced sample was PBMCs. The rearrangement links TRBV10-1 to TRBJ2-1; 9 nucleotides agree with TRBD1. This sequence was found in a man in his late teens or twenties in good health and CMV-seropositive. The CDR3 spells CASSDLGQGLAEQFF. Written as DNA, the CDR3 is TGCGCCAGCAGTGATTTGGGACAGGGACTGGCTGAGCAGTTCTTC.